Listed below are T cell receptor beta chains from one sample, sequenced in a study of cytomegalovirus exposure and HLA in healthy donors. Here immunoSEQ multiplex PCR was the method, and the copy in TCRdb shows in-frame clones only, minus some. The top ten clones hold 4% to 5.5% of a sample with 100,000 to 150,000 clones, just under 75% of them seen once. Sequencing input: PBMCs. Receptor source: a man between 60 and 75 years old in good health and CMV-seropositive. The CDR3 runs from the conserved cysteine through the conserved F or W. A D gene is named only where the DNA matches it firmly. Not every row has a clone size; where given, it reads once, few, many or a size class.

cdr3_length	v_call	d_call	j_call	clone_size	cdr3_aa	cdr3_nt
13	TRBV25-1	-	TRBJ1-2	-	CASSAPGHPGYTF	TGTGCCAGCAGTGCTCCGGGACACCCTGGCTACACCTTC
16	TRBV13	-	TRBJ2-2	-	CASSNPDGGYTGELFF	TGTGCCAGCAGCAATCCGGACGGAGGATACACCGGGGAGCTGTTTTTT
13	TRBV5-6	TRBD1	TRBJ1-4	-	CASSWTGNEKLFF	TGTGCCAGCAGTTGGACAGGGAATGAAAAACTGTTTTTT
15	TRBV28	-	TRBJ1-4	-	CASSFTLATNEKLFF	TGTGCCAGCAGTTTTACCTTAGCAACTAATGAAAAACTGTTTTTT
14	TRBV5-4	TRBD1	TRBJ2-5	-	CASSYRDRKETQYF	TGTGCCAGCAGCTACCGGGACAGGAAAGAGACCCAGTACTTC
15	TRBV11-2	TRBD2	TRBJ2-2	-	CASSGYGGATGELFF	TGTGCCAGCAGCGGCTACGGGGGGGCCACCGGGGAGCTGTTTTTT
15	TRBV5-1	TRBD2	TRBJ2-1	few	CASSVGGTSYNEQFF	TGCGCCAGCAGCGTCGGGGGGACTTCCTACAATGAGCAGTTCTTC
12	TRBV19	-	TRBJ2-5	-	CASSRGRETQYF	TGTGCCAGTAGCAGAGGGAGGGAGACCCAGTACTTC
13	TRBV5-4	-	TRBJ2-7	-	CASSFDSSYEQYF	TGTGCCAGCAGCTTTGACAGCTCCTACGAGCAGTACTTC
16	TRBV4-2	TRBD2	TRBJ2-6	-	CASSQDGGAGANVLTF	TGTGCCAGCAGCCAAGATGGGGGGGCTGGGGCCAACGTCCTGACTTTC
12	TRBV2	-	TRBJ1-2	-	CASSDRFYGYTF	TGTGCCAGCAGTGACCGGTTCTATGGCTACACCTTC
14	TRBV4-1	-	TRBJ1-1	-	CASSQTQGQSEAFF	TGCGCCAGCAGCCAGACACAGGGTCAATCTGAAGCTTTCTTT
15	TRBV4-2	TRBD2	TRBJ2-1	-	CASSQELAGWDEQFF	TGTGCCAGCAGCCAAGAACTAGCGGGGTGGGATGAGCAGTTCTTC
14	TRBV19	-	TRBJ1-1	-	CASSIQVTYTEAFF	TGTGCCAGTAGTATCCAGGTCACCTACACTGAAGCTTTCTTT
13	TRBV11-2	TRBD2	TRBJ2-1	-	CANSGGVKNEQFF	TGTGCCAATAGCGGGGGGGTTAAGAATGAGCAGTTCTTC
13	TRBV5-1	-	TRBJ2-7	-	CASSFESDYEQYF	TGCGCCAGCAGCTTTGAATCGGACTACGAGCAGTACTTC
14	TRBV2	TRBD1	TRBJ2-1	-	CASRSTGGGYEQFF	TGTGCCAGCAGGTCGACAGGGGGTGGCTATGAGCAGTTCTTC
17	TRBV27	-	TRBJ1-2	-	CASNHRRDTSTVYGYTF	TGTGCCAGCAATCATCGGAGGGATACGTCGACGGTTTATGGCTACACCTTC
13	TRBV28	-	TRBJ1-2	once	CASSLGGLYGYTF	TGTGCCAGCAGTTTGGGCGGGCTCTATGGCTACACCTTC
16	TRBV5-1	-	TRBJ1-4	-	CASSLSETATNEKLFF	TGCGCCAGCAGCCTCTCCGAGACTGCAACTAATGAAAAACTGTTTTTT
15	TRBV6-5	TRBD2	TRBJ2-3	-	CASSYGSTSADTQYF	TGTGCCAGCAGTTACGGCTCGACTAGCGCAGATACGCAGTATTTT
17	TRBV15	TRBD1	TRBJ1-2	few	CATSRVGQGATYYGYTF	TGTGCCACCAGCAGAGTCGGGCAGGGGGCTACTTACTATGGCTACACCTTC
16	TRBV28	-	TRBJ2-7	few	CASSHNGGPYNYEQYF	TGTGCCAGCAGCCACAACGGGGGGCCTTATAACTACGAGCAGTACTTC
12	TRBV6-6	-	TRBJ1-1	-	CASRHDQGKAFF	TGTGCCAGCAGACACGACCAGGGGAAAGCTTTCTTT
15	TRBV18	-	TRBJ1-1	-	CASSLLGGQDTEAFF	TGTGCCAGCTCACTACTAGGAGGCCAGGACACTGAAGCTTTCTTT
15	TRBV28	TRBD1	TRBJ2-1	few	CASSSPGTGSYEQFF	TGTGCCAGCAGTTCGCCCGGGACAGGGTCCTATGAGCAGTTCTTC
15	TRBV5-1	TRBD2	TRBJ2-3	-	CASSLEASGVDTQYF	TGCGCCAGCAGCTTGGAGGCTAGCGGGGTGGATACGCAGTATTTT
19	TRBV4-1	-	TRBJ2-3	-	CASSQIRLRPGVSTDTQYF	TGCGCCAGCAGCCAGATTCGCCTCCGACCCGGGGTTAGCACAGATACGCAGTATTTT
13	TRBV5-1	TRBD1	TRBJ1-1	-	CASSLGQKTEAFF	TGCGCCAGCAGCCTGGGACAGAAGACTGAAGCTTTCTTT
14	TRBV2	-	TRBJ1-6	-	CASLGPSYNSPLHF	TGTGCCAGCCTGGGGCCCTCCTATAATTCACCCCTCCACTTT
13	TRBV2	-	TRBJ2-2	few	CASSESIGGELFF	TGTGCCAGCAGTGAAAGTATCGGCGGGGAGCTGTTTTTT
13	TRBV9	-	TRBJ1-1	few	CASSVGTASEAFF	TGTGCCAGCAGCGTAGGGACAGCGTCTGAAGCTTTCTTT
12	TRBV5-5	-	TRBJ1-1	-	CASSLTGVGAFF	TGTGCCAGCAGCTTGACGGGGGTTGGGGCTTTCTTT
15	TRBV6-1	TRBD1	TRBJ1-1	-	CASTQNLRDSTEAFF	TGTGCCAGCACCCAGAACCTCCGGGACAGCACTGAAGCTTTCTTT
13	TRBV19	TRBD1	TRBJ2-7	-	CASRDLTGAEQYF	TGTGCCAGTAGGGACCTGACAGGGGCCGAGCAGTACTTC
16	TRBV27	TRBD1	TRBJ1-1	-	CASSPTGGGRNTEAFF	TGTGCCAGCAGTCCCACAGGGGGGGGAAGGAACACTGAAGCTTTCTTT
13	TRBV19	TRBD1	TRBJ1-5	-	CASVDREGQPQHF	TGTGCCAGCGTCGACAGGGAAGGACAGCCCCAGCATTTT
11	TRBV29-1	-	TRBJ2-3	once	CSATSEDTQYF	TGCAGCGCCACGAGTGAAGATACGCAGTATTTT
15	TRBV19	-	TRBJ2-1	-	CATTSGWQTYNEQFF	TGTGCCACTACTTCCGGGTGGCAAACCTACAATGAGCAGTTCTTC
15	TRBV5-1	-	TRBJ1-3	-	CASSLAQGTGNTIYF	TGCGCCAGCAGCTTGGCCCAGGGGACCGGAAACACCATATATTTT
16	TRBV7-8	TRBD1	TRBJ2-7	few	CASSFSTGGTSYEQYF	TGTGCCAGCAGTTTTAGCACAGGGGGAACCTCCTACGAGCAGTACTTC
14	TRBV2	-	TRBJ2-7	-	CASVGEGGLHEQYF	TGTGCCAGCGTGGGGGAGGGGGGGCTCCACGAGCAGTACTTC
15	TRBV2	-	TRBJ2-1	once	CASEREPQKRNEQFF	TGTGCCAGCGAACGGGAGCCACAGAAGAGGAATGAGCAGTTCTTC
12	TRBV28	-	TRBJ1-3	-	CASRVAGNTIYF	TGTGCCAGCAGGGTAGCTGGAAACACCATATATTTT
17	TRBV11-2	TRBD1	TRBJ1-1	-	CASSSQTGFFGDTEAFF	TGTGCCAGCAGCTCGCAGACAGGGTTTTTCGGGGACACTGAAGCTTTCTTT
15	TRBV2	TRBD1	TRBJ2-3	-	CASSERDRGTDTQYF	TGTGCCAGCAGTGAAAGGGACAGGGGAACAGATACGCAGTATTTT
14	TRBV6-5	-	TRBJ1-3	-	CASSYGEGGNTIYF	TGTGCCAGCAGTTACGGGGAGGGTGGAAACACCATATATTTT
20	TRBV21-1	-	TRBJ1-5	-	CASSKGARRGNNVGNQPQHF	TGTGCCAGCAGCAAAGGGGCCCGGAGGGGTAATAATGTCGGCAATCAGCCCCAGCATTTT
10	TRBV6-1	-	TRBJ2-7	-	CARQGPEQYF	TGTGCCAGGCAGGGGCCCGAGCAGTACTTC
13	TRBV9	-	TRBJ1-6	-	CASSVGTNSPLHF	TGTGCCAGCAGCGTAGGGACAAATTCACCCCTCCACTTT
14	TRBV6-5	TRBD1	TRBJ2-7	few	CASRRTGSSYEQYF	TGTGCCAGCAGGCGGACAGGGTCTTCCTACGAGCAGTACTTC
13	TRBV4-1	-	TRBJ2-4	few	CASSGRRGNIQYF	TGCGCCAGCAGCGGACGGAGGGGAAACATTCAGTACTTC
15	TRBV10-3	-	TRBJ1-1	-	CAISETKIGVTEAFF	TGTGCCATCAGTGAGACCAAGATCGGGGTCACTGAAGCTTTCTTT
14	TRBV10-3	-	TRBJ2-5	few	CAISEGGAGETQYF	TGTGCCATCAGTGAGGGGGGGGCCGGGGAGACCCAGTACTTC